Following are 28 T cell receptor beta chains from one sample sequenced in a study of graft-versus-host responses after intestinal transplantation. The assay was immunoSEQ multiplex PCR, and TCRdb's table has in-frame clones only and misses some. The table shows about 31,000 clones, with 70% to 85% occurring only once. Their recognized antigens are unknown. The sequenced sample was unstimulated CD8+ T cells sorted from spleen or lymph node cells, obtained before intestinal transplant. The receptors were sampled from a human donor who received an intestinal transplant.

This chain links TRBV9 with TRBJ2-7; D might be TRBD1 (6 bases). Germline V gene lookup returns CDR1 SGDLS and CDR2 YYNGEE. V was cut by 4 bases and J by 1 base, with 9 bases left in between. The CDR3 has 13 residues. CDR3 bases: TGTGCCAGCAGCCGGGACAATTCCTACGAGCAGTACTTC. Its translation is CASSRDNSYEQYF.

The V and J genes are TRBV29-1 and TRBJ2-1, with 11 positions matching TRBD2. V lost 6 bases and J lost 15; bases outside the gene matches: 7. Looked up from germline, CDR1 is SQVTM and CDR2 is ANQGSEA. The CDR3 spans 11 residues. This CDR3 is CSVVAGGLAFF. CDR3 DNA: TGCAGCGTGGTAGCGGGAGGGCTTGCGTTCTTC.

This chain uses TRBV5-5 with TRBJ1-2; a weak D match, TRBD1 (5 bases). CDR1 and CDR2 from the germline V gene are SGHKS and YYEKEE (reference sequence). The CDR3 has 18 residues. Trimming pared 4 bases from V and 14 bases from J, leaving 36 bases between. This chain's CDR3 is CASSPFGGMGQVDERGTF. Written as DNA, the CDR3 is TGTGCCAGCAGCCCCTTTGGGGGGATGGGTCAGGTGGACGAGAGAGGTACCTTC.

Here the CDR3 DNA reads TGTGCCACCAGCAGAGTACCGGGACTAGCGGTTTACGAGCAGTACTTC. Translating it yields CATSRVPGLAVYEQYF. This sequence joins TRBV15 and TRBJ2-7; 11 positions agree with TRBD2. Germline V lookup: CDR1 LNHNV, CDR2 YYDKDF (reference sequence). The CDR3 has 16 residues. The V and J ends lost 1 base and 4 bases, in that order; junction bases with no gene match: 6. The whole variable domain, remainder taken from reference TRBV15 and TRBJ2-7, is DAMVIQNPRYQVTQFGKPVTLSCSQTLNHNVMYWYQQKSSQAPKLLFHYYDKDFNNEADTPDNFQSRRPNTSFCFLDIRSPGLGDTAMYLCATSRVPGLAVYEQYFGPGTRLTVT.

V and J are TRBV4-1 and TRBJ2-1; 7 bases are shared with TRBD2. Germline values: CDR1 MGHRA, CDR2 YSYEKL. This CDR3 spans 16 amino acids. V lost 3 bases to trimming and J lost 0 bases; unmatched junction nucleotides: 5. The CDR3 sequence is CASSHPSSGSYNEQFF. CDR3 bases: TGCGCCAGCAGCCACCCCTCTAGCGGCTCCTACAATGAGCAGTTCTTC.

The rearrangement links TRBV11-3 to TRBJ2-1, with unresolved D. The CDR3 is made up of 12 amino acids. V was shortened by 8 bases and J by 2 bases, with 7 bases between the two germline ends. Per the germline V gene, CDR1 is SGHNT and CDR2 is YENEEA. The CDR3 coding sequence is TGTGCCAGCCAAGAGCCCTACAATGAGCAGTTCTTC. It encodes CASQEPYNEQFF.

This rearrangement joins TRBV4-1 to TRBJ2-1; 13 bases are a match to TRBD2. V dropped 1 base and J dropped 10; count of bases not matched to a gene: 10. From germline, CDR1 is MGHRA and CDR2 YSYEKL. The CDR3 has 17 amino acids. The CDR3 sequence is CASSQGLLAGGPGEQFF. Written as DNA, the CDR3 is TGCGCCAGCAGCCAAGGCCTACTAGCGGGGGGGCCCGGGGAGCAGTTCTTC.

This CDR3 is CASSSGQTGNYEQYF. The CDR3 DNA is TGTGCCAGCAGCTCCGGACAGACAGGGAACTACGAGCAGTACTTC. The chain employs TRBV7-9 and TRBJ2-7, with 7 bases identical to TRBD1. Germline-derived CDR1 and CDR2 are SEHNR and FQNEAQ (reference sequence). The trim removed 4 bases at V and 3 bases at J, leaving 9 bases unmatched. The CDR3 contains 15 residues.

The rearrangement joins TRBV28 to TRBJ1-2, with unresolved D. Germline CDR1 MDHEN, CDR2 SYDVKM. Between the trimmed V and J ends, which lost 5 bases and 3 bases, there was a span of 7 bases. The CDR3 sequence is 12 residues long. The CDR3 sequence: CASSPHDYGYTF. The DNA for the CDR3 is TGTGCCAGCAGTCCCCATGACTATGGCTACACCTTC.

The chain couples TRBV5-1 to TRBJ1-2; 7 bases fit TRBD1. Looked up from germline, CDR1 is SGHRS and CDR2 is YFSETQ. V gave up 4 bases and J gave up 10 bases; unmatched junction bases: 16. This CDR3 has 15 amino acids. DNA for the CDR3: TGCGCCAGCAGCCCCTACGCCGGGACAGACAACAACTACACCTTC. Amino acid sequence: CASSPYAGTDNNYTF.

V gene TRBV27 combines with J gene TRBJ2-2, with 9 positions matching TRBD2. Unmatched junction bases numbered 15, after V lost 2 bases and J lost 2 bases. Looked up from germline, CDR1 is MNHEY and CDR2 is SMNVEV (reference sequence). The CDR3 spans 20 residues. This chain's CDR3 is CASSLARLAAYEYNTGELFF. DNA for the CDR3: TGTGCCAGCAGTTTAGCCCGACTAGCGGCGTATGAATATAACACCGGGGAGCTGTTTTTT.

The rearrangement uses TRBV27 and TRBJ2-3, with TRBD2 matching 12 bases. This CDR3 comprises 20 residues. V lost 4 bases and J lost 3; bases outside the gene matches: 17. Germline CDR1 and CDR2: MNHEY and SMNVEV (reference sequence). DNA for the CDR3: TGTGCCAGCAGTTCCCCCATTGGGCTAGCGGGAGGGCATATGACAGATACGCAGTATTTT. This sequence encodes CASSSPIGLAGGHMTDTQYF.

This sequence joins TRBV7-9 and TRBJ1-2; no clear D. V was cut by 5 bases and J by 5 bases, with 12 bases left in between. Germline V gene data show CDR1 as SEHNR and CDR2 as FQNEAQ (reference sequence). The CDR3 extends over 13 amino acids. The CDR3 spells CASSPGVRYGYTF. As DNA, the CDR3 is TGTGCCAGCAGCCCCGGGGTTCGGTATGGCTACACCTTC.

This clone was observed a few times. The V and J genes are TRBV6-5 and TRBJ1-1; possible D gene TRBD1, 6 bases. The V and J ends lost 5 bases and 4 bases respectively, with 14 bases between them. The CDR3 is made up of 14 amino acids. Per germline, CDR1 MNHEY and CDR2 SVGAGI. The CDR3 sequence: CASSPGVFGTEAFF. The CDR3 DNA reads as TGTGCCAGCAGTCCAGGGGTATTTGGCACTGAAGCTTTCTTT.

The chain has TRBV7-9 and TRBJ2-1, with D possibly matching TRBD2 (6 bases). V was pared by 1 base and J by 2 bases, with 9 bases between. In germline, CDR1 is SEHNR, CDR2 FQNEAQ (reference sequence). CDR3 length: 15 residues. CDR3 nucleotide sequence: TGTGCCAGCAGCTTAGGGGGAGGACCCTACAATGAGCAGTTCTTC. Its translation is CASSLGGGPYNEQFF.

This clone has only one observation. CDR3 amino acids: CASKGEQETQYF. The CDR3 bases are TGCGCCAGCAAGGGGGAGCAAGAGACCCAGTACTTC. The chain carries TRBV5-1 and TRBJ2-5; tentatively, D is TRBD1 (6 bases). CDR1 is SGHRS and CDR2 is YFSETQ in the germline V gene. The length of the CDR3 is 12 residues. Trimming cost V 6 bases and J 2 bases, with 8 bases left between them.

The chain uses TRBV27 and TRBJ2-7; TRBD1 is a possible D gene (5 bases). The CDR3 spans 14 residues. Trimming removed 4 bases from V and 2 bases from J, with 12 bases in between. Germline-derived CDR1 and CDR2 are MNHEY and SMNVEV (reference sequence). Here the CDR3 reads CASSWGKQAYEQYF. The CDR3 coding sequence is TGTGCCAGCAGTTGGGGCAAACAGGCCTACGAGCAGTACTTC.

By sample share, this clone is medium-sized. The genes are TRBV2 and TRBJ2-1, with TRBD2 matching 10 bases. The CDR3 runs 16 residues. Unmatched junction bases numbered 6, after V lost 3 bases and J lost 4 bases. Looked up from germline, CDR1 is SNHLY and CDR2 is FYNNEI. The CDR3 loop is CASSEVVAGGYNEQFF. CDR3 DNA: TGTGCCAGCAGTGAGGTAGTAGCGGGAGGTTACAATGAGCAGTTCTTC.

V gene TRBV4-1 combines with J gene TRBJ2-1; TRBD2 matches at 8 bases. The junction had 7 bases not matched to a gene; V was cut back by 1 base and J by 8 bases. This CDR3 is 15 amino acids long. Germline CDR1 MGHRA, CDR2 YSYEKL. The CDR3 loop reads CASSQVLAGADEQFF. CDR3 DNA sequence: TGCGCCAGCAGCCAAGTGCTAGCGGGCGCCGATGAGCAGTTCTTC.

The chain joins TRBV6-4 to TRBJ2-3; TRBD2 agrees at 13 bases. CDR1 is MRHNA and CDR2 is SNTAGT in the germline V gene. J lost 5 bases, V lost 6 bases, and 5 bases had no gene match. The length of the CDR3 is 15 residues. In DNA, the CDR3 is TGTGCCAGCAGCACTAGCGGGGGGGCAGGAGATACGCAGTATTTT. Its translation is CASSTSGGAGDTQYF.

The rearrangement joins TRBV28 to TRBJ2-2, with 9 bases fitting TRBD2. CDR3 length: 18 residues. Unmatched junction bases numbered 13, after V lost 2 bases and J lost 6 bases. Germline V gene data show CDR1 as MDHEN and CDR2 as SYDVKM. CDR3: CASSLALGASGISGELFF. The CDR3 DNA reads TGTGCCAGCAGTTTAGCTCTAGGGGCTAGCGGGATATCCGGGGAGCTGTTTTTT. The whole variable domain, remainder taken from reference TRBV28 and TRBJ2-2, is DVKVTQSSRYLVKRTGEKVFLECVQDMDHENMFWYRQDPGLGLRLIYFSYDVKMKEKGDIPEGYSVSREKKERFSLILESASTNQTSMYLCASSLALGASGISGELFFGEGSRLTVL.

The genes are TRBV5-4 and TRBJ1-2; maybe TRBD1 (5 bases). The V end was cut by 1 base, the J end by 8 bases, with 12 bases between. The length of the CDR3 is 13 residues. Germline CDR1 and CDR2: SGHNT and YYREEE (reference sequence). The CDR3 loop reads CASSLLSGGGYTF. DNA of the CDR3: TGTGCCAGCAGCTTGCTCTCGGGGGGAGGCTACACCTTC.

The V call is TRBV28, the J call TRBJ2-6; weak D call: TRBD2 (5 bases). CDR1 and CDR2 from the germline V gene are MDHEN and SYDVKM. There are 15 residues in the CDR3. Trimming took off 2 bases at V and 1 base at J, with 6 bases between the two ends. CDR3 bases: TGTGCCAGCAGTTTAAGGACTTCTGGGGCCAACGTCCTGACTTTC. Encoded protein: CASSLRTSGANVLTF. Drawing the rest from reference TRBV28 and TRBJ2-6, the complete variable domain is DVKVTQSSRYLVKRTGEKVFLECVQDMDHENMFWYRQDPGLGLRLIYFSYDVKMKEKGDIPEGYSVSREKKERFSLILESASTNQTSMYLCASSLRTSGANVLTFGAGSRLTVL.

In DNA, the CDR3 is TGTGCCAGTAACCTACAGGGCATGAACACTGAAGCTTTCTTT. This gives the protein CASNLQGMNTEAFF. V and J are TRBV19 and TRBJ1-1; D is possibly TRBD1 (6 bases). CDR3 length: 14 amino acids. The germline CDR1 and CDR2 sequences are LNHDA and SQIVND (reference sequence). The V end was cut by 7 bases, the J end by 0 bases, with 12 bases between.

This sequence joins TRBV4-1 and TRBJ2-2; D gene uncertain. CDR1 is MGHRA and CDR2 is YSYEKL in the germline V gene. V was cut by 3 bases and J by 0 bases, with 14 bases left in between. The CDR3 runs 17 residues. The CDR3 DNA is TGCGCCAGCAGCCATCTCCGGTATCCTACGAACACCGGGGAGCTGTTTTTT. Residues: CASSHLRYPTNTGELFF.

The V and J genes are TRBV27 and TRBJ2-7, with 7 bases that match TRBD2. The CDR3 totals 12 residues. Germline-derived CDR1 and CDR2 are MNHEY and SMNVEV (reference sequence). The trim removed 10 bases at V and 0 bases at J, leaving 3 bases unmatched. The CDR3 loop is CATRGVSYEQYF. DNA of the CDR3: TGTGCCACCCGGGGGGTCTCCTACGAGCAGTACTTC.

The chain links TRBV7-6 to TRBJ2-1, with TRBD2 as a possible D gene (5 bases). Germline CDR1 and CDR2: SGHVS and FNYEAQ. Trimming pared 5 bases from V and 2 bases from J, leaving 19 bases between. The CDR3 loop spans 17 amino acids. The CDR3 loop reads CASSPAWRGRTYNEQFF. The CDR3 region has the DNA TGTGCCAGCAGCCCCGCCTGGCGAGGGCGTACCTACAATGAGCAGTTCTTC. The complete variable domain, with remaining parts taken from reference TRBV7-6 and TRBJ2-1, reads GAGVSQSPRYKVTKRGQDVALRCDPISGHVSLYWYRQALGQGPEFLTYFNYEAQQDKSGLPNDRFSAERPEGSISTLTIQRTEQRDSAMYRCASSPAWRGRTYNEQFFGPGTRLTVL.

The chain combines TRBV4-1 with TRBJ2-3; D perhaps matches TRBD1 (6 bases). The CDR3 consists of 15 residues. Germline CDR1 and CDR2: MGHRA and YSYEKL. V gave up 4 bases and J gave up 5 bases, with 16 bases separating them. The CDR3 sequence: CASSPGKQGRDTQYF. The CDR3 region has the DNA TGCGCCAGCAGCCCAGGGAAACAGGGACGAGATACGCAGTATTTT.